This section outlines one T cell receptor (beta chain) sequence together with its context. This sample stems from a study of blood T cell repertoires in COVID-19. The V segment lost 0 bases and the J segment 8 bases; nucleotides outside the gene matches: 7. Germline V gene data show CDR1 as SGHTA and CDR2 as FQGNSA. This CDR3 contains 14 residues. Generated by immunoSEQ multiplex PCR, the TCRdb table keeps only in-frame clones and is missing some. The sample lists a few hundred thousand clones, less than 90% occurring once. The source is a woman aged 50 to 65 who had recovered from COVID-19. The chain recombines TRBV7-2 with TRBJ2-7; 7 bases are shared with TRBD2. Sample: PBMCs or T cells enriched from blood (not recorded which). The CDR3 spells CASSLAQRESQQYF. CDR3 DNA: TGTGCCAGCAGCTTAGCCCAGCGGGAAAGTCAGCAGTACTTC. The whole variable domain, remainder taken from reference TRBV7-2 and TRBJ2-7, is GAGVSQSPSNKVTEKGKDVELRCDPISGHTALYWYRQSLGQGLEFLIYFQGNSAPDKSGLPSDRFSAERTGGSVSTLTIQRTQQEDSAVYLCASSLAQRESQQYFGPGTRLTVT.